The clone carrying this T cell receptor beta chain was found once. No antigen is known for it. Primers included in the PCR were 60 Vbeta and 13 Jbeta primers. Sequencing was performed with immunoSEQ multiplex PCR; in TCRdb, only in-frame clones are kept and a portion is missing. The sample has about 150,000 clones; 80% to 85% are singletons. The data were obtained in a study of cytomegalovirus exposure and HLA in healthy donors. General study findings and limits: What a later analysis showed was that several of the most significant clusters appeared linked to common viral pathogens. Earlier findings revealed that most TCR beta V segments proved productive either about 87% or about 30% of the time.

With 5 bases removed from V and 7 bases from J, the gap between germline ends came to 5 bases. CDR1 is LNHDA and CDR2 is SQIVND in the germline V gene (reference sequence). The CDR3 runs 11 residues. The clonotype originates from a man aged 18 to 35 in good health and CMV-seronegative. Sequences were obtained from PBMCs. The chain links TRBV19 to TRBJ2-2, with D unresolved. The CDR3 sequence is CASSYFGELFF. CDR3 sequence (DNA): TGTGCCAGTAGTTACTTCGGGGAGCTGTTTTTT.